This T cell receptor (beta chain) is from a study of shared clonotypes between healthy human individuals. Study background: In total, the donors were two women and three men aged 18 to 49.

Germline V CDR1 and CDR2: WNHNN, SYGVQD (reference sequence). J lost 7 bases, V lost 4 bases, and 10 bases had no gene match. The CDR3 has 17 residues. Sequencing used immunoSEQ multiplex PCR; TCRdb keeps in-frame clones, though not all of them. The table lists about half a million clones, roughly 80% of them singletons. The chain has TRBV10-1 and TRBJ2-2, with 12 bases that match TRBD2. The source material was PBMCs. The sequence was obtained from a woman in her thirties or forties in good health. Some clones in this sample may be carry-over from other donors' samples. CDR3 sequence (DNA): TGCGCCAGCAGTGGGACGGGCACTAGCGGGAGGATCGGGGAGCTGTTTTTT. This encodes CASSGTGTSGRIGELFF.